This TCR beta chain derives from a study of blood T cell repertoires in COVID-19. Study summary: COVID-19 samples from acute and convalescent phases originated in the United States, Italy and Spain. T cells, B-cell-depleted T cells, or PBMCs provided the cDNA or gDNA that served as material.

V trimming: 0 bases; J trimming: 3 bases; junction bases outside the gene matches: 2. The CDR3 totals 14 residues. Germline values: CDR1 GTSNPN, CDR2 SVGIG (reference sequence). Authors' analysis steps: Reference gene primer amplification gave nucleated cell count estimates. Generated by immunoSEQ multiplex PCR, the TCRdb table keeps only in-frame clones and is missing some. V and J calls and clone size are those listed in that table; D and trimming were worked out from the DNA. This sample carries about 120,000 clones, around four fifths of them seen once, and the ten largest clones take 2% to 2.5%.

The sample comprised peripheral blood. V is TRBV30 and J is TRBJ1-5, with 7 nucleotides matching TRBD1. This sequence originates from a man between 25 and 39 years old with acute or convalescent COVID-19. CDR3 in amino acids: CAWSVGTANQPQHF. DNA for the CDR3: TGTGCCTGGAGTGTAGGGACAGCCAATCAGCCCCAGCATTTT. Complete variable domain (other parts from reference TRBV30 and TRBJ1-5): SQTIHQWPATLVQPVGSPLSLECTVEGTSNPNLYWYRQAAGRGLQLLFYSVGIGQISSEVPQNLSASRPQDRQFILSSKKLLLSDSGFYLCAWSVGTANQPQHFGDGTRLSIL.